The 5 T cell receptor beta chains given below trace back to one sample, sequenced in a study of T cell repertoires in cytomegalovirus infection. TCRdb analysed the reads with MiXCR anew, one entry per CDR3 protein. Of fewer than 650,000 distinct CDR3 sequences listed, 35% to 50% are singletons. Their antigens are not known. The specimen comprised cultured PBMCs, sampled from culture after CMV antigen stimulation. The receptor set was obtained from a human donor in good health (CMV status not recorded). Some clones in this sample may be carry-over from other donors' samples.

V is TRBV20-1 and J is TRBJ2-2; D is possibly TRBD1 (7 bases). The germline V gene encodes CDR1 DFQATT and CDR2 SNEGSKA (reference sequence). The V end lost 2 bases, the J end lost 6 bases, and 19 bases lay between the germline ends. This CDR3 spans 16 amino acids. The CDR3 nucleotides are TGCAGTGCTAGACGACAGGGAGGAGGGCTCGCCGGGGAGCTGTTTTTT. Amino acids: CSARRQGGGLAGELFF.

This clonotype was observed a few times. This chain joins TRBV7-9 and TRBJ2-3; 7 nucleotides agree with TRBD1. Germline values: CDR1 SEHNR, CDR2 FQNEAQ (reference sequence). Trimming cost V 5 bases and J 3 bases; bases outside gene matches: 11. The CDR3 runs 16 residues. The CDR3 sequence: CASSIGTEIFTDTQYF. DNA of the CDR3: TGTGCCAGCAGCATCGGGACAGAGATTTTTACAGATACGCAGTATTTT.

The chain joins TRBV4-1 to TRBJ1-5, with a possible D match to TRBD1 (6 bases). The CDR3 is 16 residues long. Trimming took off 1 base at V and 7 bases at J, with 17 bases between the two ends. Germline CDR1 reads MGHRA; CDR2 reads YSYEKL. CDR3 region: CASSQGLGTGYQPQHF. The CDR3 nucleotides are TGCGCCAGCAGCCAAGGTCTTGGTACAGGGTACCAGCCCCAGCATTTT.

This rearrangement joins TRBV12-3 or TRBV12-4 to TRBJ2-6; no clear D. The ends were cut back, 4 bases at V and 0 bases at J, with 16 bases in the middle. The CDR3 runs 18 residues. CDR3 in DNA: TGTGCCAGCAGTTGGACCGTAGAGATCTTCTCTGGGGCCAACGTCCTGACTTTC. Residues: CASSWTVEIFSGANVLTF.

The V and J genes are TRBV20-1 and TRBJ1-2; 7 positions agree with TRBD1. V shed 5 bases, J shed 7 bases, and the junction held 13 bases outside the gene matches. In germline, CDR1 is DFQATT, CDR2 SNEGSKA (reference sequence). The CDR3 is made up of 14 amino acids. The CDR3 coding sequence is TGCAGTGCTGCCAACAGGGGCCCCTCGGGTGGCTACACCTTC. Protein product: CSAANRGPSGGYTF.